Below are 13 T cell receptor beta chains sequenced from a single sample in a study of metastatic and nonmetastatic thyroid tumors. Each patient went into thyroid surgery without having received any treatment. Via MiXCR, TCRdb re-called the PCR reads. Altogether about 40,000 clones are present, approximately 15% being singletons, with the ten largest covering around 3.9%. The material sequenced was blood. Receptors originate from a female donor with papillary thyroid cancer or a benign thyroid nodule (not recorded which). Some clones in this sample may be carry-over from other donors' samples.

This clone is medium-sized within its sample. The chain employs TRBV12-3 or TRBV12-4 and TRBJ2-7; D is undetermined. Trimming cost V 2 bases and J 8 bases, with 16 bases left between them. The CDR3 extends over 14 amino acids. CDR3 sequence reads: CASSLSQVEGKQYF. CDR3 in DNA: TGTGCCAGCAGTTTATCCCAAGTCGAAGGGAAGCAGTACTTC.

This clone appeared a few times. One end of the junction does not line up with germline, which may come from a read error. The rearrangement links TRBV10-3 to TRBJ1-5; D is uncertain. CDR1 and CDR2 from the germline V gene are ENHRY and SYGVKD. This CDR3 is built from 14 residues. The CDR3 reads CAISEDGNNQTQHF. CDR3 sequence (DNA): TGTGCCATCAGTGAGGACGGTAACAATCAGACCCAGCATTTT.

This rearrangement joins TRBV6-1 to TRBJ1-2; 10 bases line up with TRBD1. Germline V gene data show CDR1 as MNHNS and CDR2 as SASEGT. This CDR3 comprises 15 residues. With 7 bases clipped from V and 9 bases from J, the junction kept 14 bases outside the gene matches. The CDR3 is CASTGTGAARRRYTF. In DNA form, the CDR3 reads TGTGCCAGCACCGGGACAGGGGCCGCGAGACGTCGCTACACCTTC.

This clone was seen repeatedly, ten times or more. The chain has TRBV7-6 and TRBJ1-6; the D gene is possibly TRBD1 (5 bases). Germline V gene sequence: CDR1 SGHVS, CDR2 FNYEAQ. The CDR3 length is 14 residues. Between the trimmed V and J ends, which lost 5 bases and 6 bases, there was a span of 11 bases. The CDR3 sequence: CASSPTDINSPLHF. The CDR3 DNA sequence: TGTGCCAGCAGCCCGACAGATATTAATTCACCCCTCCACTTT. Looking up the rest from reference TRBV7-6 and TRBJ1-6 gives the full variable domain: GAGVSQSPRYKVTKRGQDVALRCDPISGHVSLYWYRQALGQGPEFLTYFNYEAQQDKSGLPNDRFSAERPEGSISTLTIQRTEQRDSAMYRCASSPTDINSPLHFGNGTRLTVT.

This clone appeared many times. The chain combines TRBV4-1 with TRBJ2-1; D is perhaps TRBD1 or TRBD2 (5 bases each). This CDR3 comprises 12 residues. The V gene's germline CDR1 is MGHRA and CDR2 YSYEKL. V dropped 0 bases and J dropped 8 bases, with 5 bases sitting between them. This chain's CDR3 is CASSQEGDEQFF. CDR3 DNA sequence: TGCGCCAGCAGCCAAGAGGGGGATGAGCAGTTCTTC.

This clone is medium-sized by share. In DNA, the CDR3 is TGTGCCAGCACTCCAGGGGGGGGGGCGGGGAGCACTGAAGCTTTCTTT. It translates to CASTPGGGAGSTEAFF. This sequence joins TRBV27 and TRBJ1-1, with 7 nucleotides matching TRBD1. CDR1 and CDR2 (germline): MNHEY, SMNVEV (reference sequence). This CDR3 comprises 16 residues. Trimming took 7 bases from V and 4 from J; bases not matched to a gene: 15.

This clone has a count of ten or more. The rearrangement joins TRBV19 to TRBJ1-6; 9 positions agree with TRBD1. V shed 4 bases and J 10 bases; nucleotides not matched to a gene: 5. CDR1 is LNHDA and CDR2 is SQIVND in the germline V gene (reference sequence). The length of the CDR3 is 14 residues. This CDR3 is CASSTRDRESPLHF. The DNA for the CDR3 is TGTGCCAGTAGTACCCGGGACAGGGAATCACCCCTCCACTTT.

This clone was found a few times. This chain connects TRBV14 to TRBJ2-2, with TRBD2 matching 13 bases. Germline CDR1 is SGHDN and CDR2 is FVKESK. The V and J ends lost 4 bases and 3 bases, in that order; junction bases with no gene match: 8. The length of the CDR3 is 18 residues. CDR3 region: CASSLELAGGPDTGELFF. CDR3 DNA: TGTGCCAGCAGCCTAGAACTAGCGGGAGGGCCCGACACCGGGGAGCTGTTTTTT.

A note on this clone: The final CDR3 position lacks the conserved phenylalanine or tryptophan, pointing to a likely read error. This sequence joins TRBV20-1 and TRBJ1-2; the D gene is possibly TRBD1 (5 bases). CDR1 DFQATT and CDR2 SNEGSKA come from the germline V gene (reference sequence). The CDR3 covers 12 residues. The V end lost 0 bases, the J end lost 6 bases, and 8 bases lay between the germline ends. The CDR3 sequence: CSARDEGHGYTL. The CDR3 DNA reads TGCAGTGCTAGAGATGAGGGACATGGCTACACCTTA.

This chain uses TRBV11-1 with TRBJ1-4; TRBD1 aligns across 7 bases. The germline V gene encodes CDR1 SGHAT and CDR2 FQDESV (reference sequence). The CDR3 sequence is 14 residues long. Trimming cost V 4 bases and J 4 bases; bases outside gene matches: 3. CDR3 coding DNA: TGTGCCAGCAGCTGGACAGGAGATAATGAAAAACTGTTTTTT. Encoded protein: CASSWTGDNEKLFF. Complete variable domain (other parts from reference TRBV11-1 and TRBJ1-4): EAEVAQSPRYKITEKSQAVAFWCDPISGHATLYWYRQILGQGPELLVQFQDESVVDDSQLPKDRFSAERLKGVDSTLKIQPAELGDSAMYLCASSWTGDNEKLFFGSGTQLSVL.

This clone came up many times. The chain couples TRBV2 to TRBJ1-4; 7 positions match TRBD1. Unmatched junction bases numbered 7, after V lost 9 bases and J lost 3 bases. CDR3 size: 14 residues. CDR1 is SNHLY and CDR2 is FYNNEI in the germline V gene. CDR3 sequence (DNA): TGTGCCAGTGTACCCGGGACAGCTAATGAAAAACTGTTTTTT. Residues: CASVPGTANEKLFF.

This clone has at least ten counts. The genes are TRBV5-1 and TRBJ1-1, with 7 positions matching TRBD1. Germline V gene lookup returns CDR1 SGHRS and CDR2 YFSETQ. Unmatched junction bases numbered 17, after V lost 8 bases and J lost 10 bases. This CDR3 comprises 14 residues. CDR3: CASSNPTGTEIAFF. The CDR3 DNA is TGCGCCAGTAGCAACCCAACCGGGACAGAAATAGCTTTCTTT.

In this sample, this clone turned up many times. The gene calls are TRBV7-2 and TRBJ2-1; weak D call: TRBD2 (6 bases). CDR1 is SGHTA, CDR2 FQGNSA, per germline. V gave up 10 bases and J gave up 7 bases, with 17 bases separating them. The CDR3 totals 13 residues. The CDR3, as DNA: TGTGCCACTGGGAGCGGGTTGCGGAATGAGCAGTTCTTC. It is translated as CATGSGLRNEQFF.